Below, 30 T cell receptor beta chains from the same sample are listed, as sequenced in a study of T cell repertoires in cytomegalovirus infection. TCRdb re-called the reads through MiXCR, storing one row per CDR3 protein. The sample has 290,000 or so distinct CDR3 sequences; around 10% are singletons. Input material: PBMCs. These receptor sequences come from a human donor in good health (CMV status not recorded). Some clones in this sample may be carry-over from other donors' samples.

At least ten counts were recorded for this clonotype. The CDR3 region has the DNA TGTGCCAGCAGTCACAGGGGGAGCAATCAGCCCCAGCATTTT. This gives the protein CASSHRGSNQPQHF. The chain uses TRBV14 and TRBJ1-5; 8 bases agree with TRBD1. This CDR3 has 14 amino acids. Trimming at V came to 6 bases and at J to 1 base, leaving 2 bases not matched to a gene. The germline CDR1 and CDR2 sequences are SGHDN and FVKESK.

This clonotype was seen a handful of times. This rearrangement joins TRBV12-3 or TRBV12-4 to TRBJ1-1; D is uncertain. Trimming removed 7 bases at V and 1 base at J, with 13 bases between. This CDR3 is built from 14 residues. In DNA, the CDR3 is TGTGCCAGCAAGGTAGAACAGACGAACACTGAAGCTTTCTTT. Translation: CASKVEQTNTEAFF.

This clonotype was observed a handful of times. V gene TRBV20-1 combines with J gene TRBJ2-3, with D unresolved. V was clipped by 0 bases and J by 6 bases, with 7 bases between them. This CDR3 is 12 amino acids long. CDR1 is DFQATT and CDR2 is SNEGSKA in the germline V gene (reference sequence). CDR3 nucleotides: TGCAGTGCTAGAGATCTCTGGGATACGCAGTATTTT. Translating it yields CSARDLWDTQYF.

The chain carries TRBV4-1 and TRBJ1-5; no clear D. The ends were cut back, 0 bases at V and 4 bases at J, with 7 bases in the middle. The CDR3 is 14 residues long. Germline V gene lookup returns CDR1 MGHRA and CDR2 YSYEKL. In nucleotides, the CDR3 is TGCGCCAGCAGCCAAGAGGCAGGAAATCAGCCCCAGCATTTT. Translation gives CASSQEAGNQPQHF.

Ten or more counts support this clonotype. This chain joins TRBV6-2 or TRBV6-3 and TRBJ2-1; 7 bases line up with TRBD2. Germline V gene data show CDR1 as MNHEY and CDR2 as SVGEGT. The V segment lost 7 bases and the J segment 7 bases; nucleotides outside the gene matches: 16. The CDR3 contains 16 residues. The CDR3 sequence: CASTPRASGYFNEQFF. The CDR3 DNA sequence: TGTGCCAGCACCCCGCGGGCTAGCGGATACTTTAATGAGCAGTTCTTC.

The genes are TRBV6-4 and TRBJ1-6; maybe TRBD1 (5 bases). This CDR3 is 14 amino acids long. Germline assignment: CDR1 MRHNA and CDR2 SNTAGT. The germline V and J ends were trimmed by 6 bases and 9 bases, with 15 bases remaining between them. The chain's CDR3 is CASSTRDASSPLHF. Here the CDR3 DNA reads TGTGCCAGCAGCACCCGGGACGCAAGTTCACCCCTCCACTTT.

This clonotype has ten or more counts. This chain connects TRBV29-1 to TRBJ2-5; 8 nucleotides match TRBD2. The junction had 6 bases not matched to a gene; V was cut back by 1 base and J by 5 bases. Germline assignment: CDR1 SQVTM and CDR2 ANQGSEA. The CDR3 extends over 14 amino acids. The CDR3 protein is CSVEGSGADETQYF. CDR3 DNA sequence: TGCAGCGTTGAAGGTAGCGGGGCTGATGAGACCCAGTACTTC.

In this sample, this clonotype turned up a few times. The chain recombines TRBV18 with TRBJ2-1, with D possibly being TRBD1 (6 bases). In germline, CDR1 is KGHSH, CDR2 LQKENI. This CDR3 is built from 16 residues. Trimming shortened V by 0 bases and J by 1 base, and 10 bases separated the two germline ends. The CDR3 loop reads CASSPPAGESYNEQFF. The CDR3 nucleotides are TGTGCCAGCTCACCACCTGCAGGGGAGTCCTACAATGAGCAGTTCTTC.

The chain couples TRBV4-3 to TRBJ2-3; 9 positions agree with TRBD1. The junction had 4 bases not matched to a gene; V was cut back by 4 bases and J by 2 bases. Germline CDR1 LGHNA, CDR2 YSLEER. The CDR3 has 15 amino acids. The CDR3 coding sequence is TGCGCCAGCAGCCCGACAGGGGGATTCACAGATACGCAGTATTTT. Translation gives CASSPTGGFTDTQYF.

This clonotype appeared a few times. This chain connects TRBV15 to TRBJ2-1, with D unresolved. Trimming removed 0 bases at V and 6 bases at J, with 18 bases between. The CDR3 covers 17 residues. The V gene's germline CDR1 is LNHNV and CDR2 YYDKDF (reference sequence). The CDR3 DNA sequence: TGTGCCACCAGCAGAGATCGTGGCGTAAGGTTAGGCAATGAGCAGTTCTTC. This codes for CATSRDRGVRLGNEQFF.

The V and J genes are TRBV19 and TRBJ2-5; D is ambiguous. The V end was cut by 3 bases, the J end by 5 bases, with 16 bases between. The CDR3 loop spans 15 amino acids. Germline V CDR1 and CDR2: LNHDA, SQIVND (reference sequence). CDR3 in DNA: TGTGCCAGTAGTATTAGTGGCGGATTTGAGGAGACCCAGTACTTC. This sequence encodes CASSISGGFEETQYF.

The sample holds a few counts of this clonotype. The genes are TRBV4-2 and TRBJ2-3; TRBD2 matches at 11 bases. The CDR3 sequence is 17 residues long. Germline V gene sequence: CDR1 LGHNA, CDR2 YNFKEQ. The V segment lost 4 bases and the J segment 1 base; nucleotides outside the gene matches: 7. CDR3 DNA: TGTGCCAGCAGCCCCGGGACTAGCGGTCTTCGCACAGATACGCAGTATTTT. Its translation is CASSPGTSGLRTDTQYF.

This clonotype showed up many times. The chain joins TRBV25-1 to TRBJ2-1, with D possibly TRBD1 on 6 matching bases. CDR3 length equals 16 residues. Germline V gene data show CDR1 as MGHDK and CDR2 as SYGVNS. With 1 base removed from V and 5 bases from J, the gap between germline ends came to 15 bases. CDR3 in DNA: TGTGCCAGCAGTGAATGGGGCAGGGGCCTTAACAATGAGCAGTTCTTC. It yields the protein CASSEWGRGLNNEQFF.

This chain uses TRBV4-1 with TRBJ2-7; D might be TRBD2 (6 bases). The CDR3 has 19 amino acids. The V and J ends lost 4 bases and 0 bases respectively, with 25 bases between them. Per germline, CDR1 MGHRA and CDR2 YSYEKL. CDR3 protein: CASSRTGLDSLPSSYEQYV. The CDR3 DNA sequence: TGCGCCAGCAGCCGAACGGGACTTGACTCGCTTCCCAGCTCCTACGAGCAGTACGTC.

This clonotype was found many times. The chain couples TRBV7-2 to TRBJ2-3; D unclear. V lost 2 bases, J lost 0 bases, and 12 bases lay in between. Germline CDR1 and CDR2: SGHTA and FQGNSA. This CDR3 is built from 16 residues. The CDR3 spells CASSLSQLPSTDTQYF. Written as DNA, the CDR3 is TGTGCCAGCAGCTTATCCCAGTTACCAAGCACAGATACGCAGTATTTT.

In this sample, this clonotype turned up many times. Germline is not matched at one junction end, which may reflect a read error. The chain recombines TRBV5-6 with TRBJ1-1, with D perhaps TRBD1 (6 bases). Germline V CDR1 and CDR2: SGHDT, YYEEEE. CDR3 length: 14 residues. The DNA for the CDR3 is TGTGCCAGCAGATTGGGGGGGGCTGGCACTGAAGCTTTCTTT. This gives the protein CASRLGGAGTEAFF.

The table lists this clonotype with many counts. The gene calls are TRBV20-1 and TRBJ2-2; 7 nucleotides line up with TRBD1. From germline, CDR1 is DFQATT and CDR2 SNEGSKA (reference sequence). This CDR3 region has 15 residues. Germline trimming cut 3 bases from V and 2 bases from J; bases unmatched to any gene: 6. The CDR3 DNA reads TGCAGTGCTAGTGGGGACAGCAGTAACACCGGGGAGCTGTTTTTT. Translating gives CSASGDSSNTGELFF.

Many counts were recorded for this clonotype. The rearrangement links TRBV6-1 to TRBJ2-1; D is unclear. Trimming shortened V by 2 bases and J by 3 bases, and 8 bases separated the two germline ends. The CDR3 has 14 amino acids. Per the germline V gene, CDR1 is MNHNS and CDR2 is SASEGT. CDR3: CASSELDGYNEQFF. DNA for the CDR3: TGTGCCAGCAGTGAACTGGACGGCTACAATGAGCAGTTCTTC.

This rearrangement joins TRBV5-1 to TRBJ2-7; 10 bases fit TRBD1. The ends lost 5 bases at V and 4 bases at J; junction bases unmatched: 6. The CDR3 extends over 14 amino acids. Germline assignment: CDR1 SGHRS and CDR2 YFSETQ. The CDR3 DNA follows: TGCGCCAGCAGTACCGTGGGACAGGGGTACGAGCAGTACTTC. Translating gives CASSTVGQGYEQYF.

The table lists this clonotype with many counts. The chain has TRBV19 and TRBJ2-3; D not certain. From germline, CDR1 is LNHDA and CDR2 SQIVND (reference sequence). V was pared by 5 bases and J by 1 base, with 4 bases between. This CDR3 spans 12 amino acids. The CDR3 DNA reads TGTGCCAGTAGTCGGCGCACAGATACGCAGTATTTT. Its translation: CASSRRTDTQYF.

The rearrangement joins TRBV9 to TRBJ1-5; D is possibly TRBD1 (6 bases). CDR3 length equals 15 residues. Trimming pared 0 bases from V and 0 bases from J, leaving 7 bases between. From germline, CDR1 is SGDLS and CDR2 YYNGEE. The CDR3 spells CASSVGTVSNQPQHF. The CDR3 DNA is TGTGCCAGCAGCGTAGGGACAGTTAGCAATCAGCCCCAGCATTTT.

This clonotype was seen more than once but under ten times. The chain uses TRBV7-9 and TRBJ2-7, with 7 positions matching TRBD1. Trimming removed 4 bases from V and 2 bases from J; junction bases left unmatched: 8. Germline CDR1 reads SEHNR; CDR2 reads FQNEAQ (reference sequence). The CDR3 loop spans 15 amino acids. CDR3: CASSSPGQATYEQYF. For the CDR3, the DNA is TGTGCCAGCAGCTCACCCGGACAGGCGACCTACGAGCAGTACTTC.

This chain uses TRBV2 with TRBJ2-2; 8 bases align to TRBD2. J lost 7 bases, V lost 8 bases, and 9 bases had no gene match. The germline V gene has CDR1 SNHLY and CDR2 FYNNEI. This CDR3 has 14 amino acids. Here the CDR3 DNA reads TGTGCCAGCCGGGGTAGCGGGGATAACGGGGAGCTGTTTTTT. Its protein is CASRGSGDNGELFF.

In this sample, this clonotype turned up many times. The V and J genes are TRBV6-1 and TRBJ1-2; the match to TRBD1 covers 7 bases. Germline loops: CDR1 MNHNS, CDR2 SASEGT. The CDR3 spans 13 residues. V was clipped by 7 bases and J by 5 bases; unmatched bases: 7. Written as DNA, the CDR3 is TGTGCCAGCACCGGGACAGCGGGGTATGGCTACACCTTC. The encoded protein is CASTGTAGYGYTF.

The V gene is TRBV5-4, the J gene TRBJ2-5; 9 positions agree with TRBD1. The junction had 6 bases not matched to a gene; V was cut back by 9 bases and J by 3 bases. CDR1 and CDR2 (germline): SGHNT, YYREEE (reference sequence). CDR3 length: 13 residues. The CDR3 reads CAIGQGSEETQYF. The DNA for the CDR3 is TGTGCCATCGGACAGGGGAGCGAAGAGACCCAGTACTTC.

Many counts were recorded for this clonotype. This may come from a read error, since a much larger clone is one base off. The V gene is TRBV6-6, the J gene TRBJ2-7; 7 bases match TRBD2. The CDR3 consists of 13 residues. Germline CDR1 is MNHNY and CDR2 is SVGAGI (reference sequence). The trim removed 6 bases at V and 1 base at J, leaving 3 bases unmatched. The CDR3 DNA follows: TGTGCCAGCAGCACGGGGGGATCCTACGAGCAGTACTTC. Translation gives CASSTGGSYEQYF.

This clonotype was found many times. DNA for the CDR3: TGTGCCAGCAGCTTTGGGGAGACCCAGTACTTC. The encoded protein is CASSFGETQYF. The genes are TRBV12-3 or TRBV12-4 and TRBJ2-5; D unresolved. With 6 bases removed from V and 5 bases from J, the gap between germline ends came to 7 bases. The CDR3 totals 11 residues.

V is TRBV28 and J is TRBJ2-5; possible D gene TRBD1, 6 bases. The CDR3 is 15 amino acids. Germline CDR1 is MDHEN and CDR2 is SYDVKM. V dropped 2 bases and J dropped 4 bases, with 14 bases sitting between them. CDR3 sequence (DNA): TGTGCCAGCAGTTTACCGCAGGGGCGGCGAGAGACCCAGTACTTC. It encodes CASSLPQGRRETQYF.

This clonotype was recorded at least ten times. J is TRBJ2-1 and V is TRBV5-1, with 10 bases lining up with TRBD2. V dropped 4 bases and J dropped 2; count of bases not matched to a gene: 12. Germline V lookup: CDR1 SGHRS, CDR2 YFSETQ. The CDR3 contains 18 residues. The CDR3 loop reads CASSPTLSSGGTYNEQFF. DNA for the CDR3: TGCGCCAGCAGCCCGACCCTCTCTAGCGGGGGAACCTACAATGAGCAGTTCTTC.

This clonotype was found many times. For the CDR3, the DNA is TGTGCCAGCAGCCAAGACCCGGGGGGCGGCCCGAGGGAGACCCAGTACTTC. The encoded protein is CASSQDPGGGPRETQYF. The rearrangement uses TRBV14 and TRBJ2-5; perhaps TRBD2 as D (7 bases). Per germline, CDR1 SGHDN and CDR2 FVKESK. This CDR3 contains 17 residues. Between the trimmed V and J ends, which lost 0 bases and 5 bases, there was a span of 19 bases.